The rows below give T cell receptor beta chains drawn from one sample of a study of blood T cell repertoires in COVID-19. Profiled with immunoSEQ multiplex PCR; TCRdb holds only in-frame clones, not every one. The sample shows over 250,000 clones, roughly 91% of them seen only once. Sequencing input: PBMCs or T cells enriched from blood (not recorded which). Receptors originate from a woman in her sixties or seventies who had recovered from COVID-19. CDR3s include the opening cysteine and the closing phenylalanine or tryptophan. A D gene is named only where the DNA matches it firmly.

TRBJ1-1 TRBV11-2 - TGTGCCAGCAGCACCAGGGAGAACACTGAAGCTTTCTTT CASSTRENTEAFF
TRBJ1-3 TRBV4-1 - TGCGCCAGCAGCCAAGAGTACAGTCGCGGAAACACCATATATTTT CASSQEYSRGNTIYF
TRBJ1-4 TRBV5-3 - TGTGCCAGAAGCTTGGAGCTGCGAGAATGTGAAAAACTGTTTTTT CARSLELRECEKLFF
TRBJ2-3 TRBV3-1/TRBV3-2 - TGTGCCAGCAGCCAAGCGGATACGCAGTATTTT CASSQADTQYF
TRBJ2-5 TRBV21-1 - TGTGCCAGCAGCAAAGGGGGGGGCGAGACCCAGTACTTC CASSKGGGETQYF
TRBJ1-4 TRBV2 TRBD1 TGTGCCAGCAGTAGGGACAGGAATGAAAAACTGTTTTTT CASSRDRNEKLFF
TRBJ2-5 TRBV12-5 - TGTGCTAGTGGTTTCGCGGATCAAGAGACCCAGTACTTC CASGFADQETQYF
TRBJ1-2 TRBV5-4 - TGTGCCAGCAGCTTGAAGGCGGGAATCTATGGCTACACCTTC CASSLKAGIYGYTF
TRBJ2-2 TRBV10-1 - TGCGCCAGCCAGTCGGGGAACACCGGGGAGCTGTTTTTT CASQSGNTGELFF
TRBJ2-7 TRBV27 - TGTGCCAGCAGCTTACAGTCATTCTCAACCTACGAGCAGTACTTC CASSLQSFSTYEQYF
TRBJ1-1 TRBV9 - TGTGCCAGCAGCGTAGAACAGAAGAACACTGAAGCTTTCTTT CASSVEQKNTEAFF
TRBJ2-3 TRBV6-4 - TGTGCCAGCCCTCGGGAGTATTTT CASPREYF
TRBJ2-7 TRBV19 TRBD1 TGTGCCAGTACCGCCCGGGACAGATCCTACGAGCAGTACTTC CASTARDRSYEQYF
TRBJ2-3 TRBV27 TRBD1 TGTGCCAGCACTCCGGGACAGTTTAGTACGCAGTATTTT CASTPGQFSTQYF